This T cell receptor (beta chain) was identified during a study of cytomegalovirus exposure and HLA in healthy donors. Background on the study: In a later analysis, the 120 or so validation repertoires were reported to have used the same platform as the roughly 670 first-cohort repertoires.

The data were produced by immunoSEQ multiplex PCR, yet TCRdb's version contains in-frame clones alone and is incomplete. The repertoire holds about 88,000 clones, with 84% as singletons. Sequencing was performed on PBMCs. The TCR comes from a young woman in good health and CMV-seropositive.

The CDR3 coding sequence is TGTGCCAGCAGCCAAGGGGGCCTCAGCACAGATACGCAGTATTTT. Encoded protein: CASSQGGLSTDTQYF. The chain couples TRBV9 to TRBJ2-3; 7 bases map to TRBD1. The germline V gene encodes CDR1 SGDLS and CDR2 YYNGEE. CDR3 size: 15 residues. With 4 bases clipped from V and 0 bases from J, the junction kept 5 bases outside the gene matches.